These 18 T cell receptor beta chains originate from one sample sequenced in a study of cytomegalovirus exposure and HLA in healthy donors. Assay used: immunoSEQ multiplex PCR; TCRdb lists only in-frame clones, some missing. The sample has roughly 120,000 clones; around 85% are singletons. Sample: PBMCs. These receptors came from a man aged 18 to 30 in good health and CMV-seropositive.

J is TRBJ1-6 and V is TRBV7-6; D is uncertain. The V and J ends lost 3 bases and 10 bases respectively, with 13 bases between them. CDR1 and CDR2 (germline): SGHVS, FNYEAQ. CDR3 size: 14 residues. CDR3: CASSLRVRESPLHF. CDR3 nucleotide sequence: TGTGCCAGCAGCTTGAGGGTTCGTGAATCACCCCTCCACTTT.

The chain has TRBV29-1 and TRBJ1-3, with TRBD1 matching 9 bases. Germline CDR1 reads SQVTM; CDR2 reads ANQGSEA. The CDR3 spans 15 residues. Trimming took 4 bases from V and 4 from J; bases not matched to a gene: 8. CDR3 amino acids: CSVVGQGPRGNTIYF. The CDR3 DNA sequence: TGCAGCGTTGTGGGACAGGGCCCTCGGGGAAACACCATATATTTT. The variable domain in full, with the rest retrieved from reference TRBV29-1 and TRBJ1-3, is SAVISQKPSRDICQRGTSLTIQCQVDSQVTMMFWYRQQPGQSLTLIATANQGSEATYESGFVIDKFPISRPNLTFSTLTVSNMSPEDSSIYLCSVVGQGPRGNTIYFGEGSWLTVV.

V and J are TRBV6-1 and TRBJ1-5, with 10 positions matching TRBD1. CDR3 length: 14 residues. The V segment lost 8 bases and the J segment 5 bases; nucleotides outside the gene matches: 6. Germline V lookup: CDR1 MNHNS, CDR2 SASEGT. For the CDR3, the DNA is TGTGCCAGCTCTGGGACAGGGGAGTATCAGCCCCAGCATTTT. This encodes CASSGTGEYQPQHF.

The gene calls are TRBV10-2 and TRBJ2-3; TRBD2 aligns across 10 bases. Trimming at V came to 10 bases and at J to 7 bases, leaving 14 bases not matched to a gene. This CDR3 is built from 15 residues. Germline V gene lookup returns CDR1 WSHSY and CDR2 SAAADI. The CDR3 DNA reads TGCGCCACCCGGCCCGAGAGCGGGGGGGCCTATACGCAGTATTTT. It encodes CATRPESGGAYTQYF.

This CDR3 reads CASSLRQGANQPQHF. In DNA, the CDR3 is TGTGCCAGCAGCTTGCGCCAGGGGGCCAATCAGCCCCAGCATTTT. The V and J genes are TRBV7-9 and TRBJ1-5; TRBD1 matches at 8 bases. Germline CDR1 reads SEHNR; CDR2 reads FQNEAQ (reference sequence). The CDR3 has 15 residues. Trimming cost V 3 bases and J 3 bases; bases outside gene matches: 4.

V is TRBV5-6 and J is TRBJ2-5, with D possibly matching TRBD2 (7 bases). Between the trimmed V and J ends, which lost 1 base and 2 bases, there was a span of 12 bases. Germline assignment: CDR1 SGHDT and CDR2 YYEEEE. This CDR3 is built from 15 residues. Here the CDR3 DNA reads TGTGCCAGCAGCTTGCGGGGGGCCGGACAAGAGACCCAGTACTTC. It specifies CASSLRGAGQETQYF. Together with reference TRBV5-6 and TRBJ2-5, the CDR3 gives the full variable domain: DAGVTQSPTHLIKTRGQQVTLRCSPKSGHDTVSWYQQALGQGPQFIFQYYEEEERQRGNFPDRFSGHQFPNYSSELNVNALLLGDSALYLCASSLRGAGQETQYFGPGTRLLVL.

The V call is TRBV9, the J call TRBJ1-3, with D perhaps matching TRBD1 (5 bases). The V end lost 5 bases, the J end lost 3 bases, and 18 bases lay between the germline ends. Germline CDR1 and CDR2: SGDLS and YYNGEE. The CDR3 contains 16 residues. CDR3 DNA sequence: TGTGCCAGCAGTTCAAGTGAGGGGAGGGTTGGAAACACCATATATTTT. This encodes CASSSSEGRVGNTIYF.

This clone was seen only once. This chain joins TRBV5-1 and TRBJ2-6; D unresolved. This CDR3 is 14 amino acids long. Per the germline V gene, CDR1 is SGHRS and CDR2 is YFSETQ. V lost 7 bases and J 0 bases, leaving 8 bases between the germline ends. CDR3 coding DNA: TGCGCCAGCGAGGAGAGCTCTGGGGCCAACGTCCTGACTTTC. As protein: CASEESSGANVLTF. The variable domain in full, with the rest retrieved from reference TRBV5-1 and TRBJ2-6, is KAGVTQTPRYLIKTRGQQVTLSCSPISGHRSVSWYQQTPGQGLQFLFEYFSETQRNKGNFPGRFSGRQFSNSRSEMNVSTLELGDSALYLCASEESSGANVLTFGAGSRLTVL.

The sample holds one count of this clone. CDR3 sequence (DNA): TGTGCCAGCAGCCCGAGGGCCTCTGGGGCCAACGTCCTGACTTTC. It specifies CASSPRASGANVLTF. The gene calls are TRBV7-9 and TRBJ2-6; D possibly corresponds to TRBD2 (5 bases). Germline V gives CDR1 SEHNR, CDR2 FQNEAQ (reference sequence). Trimming stripped 5 bases from V and 0 bases from J, with 8 bases between. The CDR3 is 15 residues long.

The chain carries TRBV4-1 and TRBJ1-2, with 7 bases aligning to TRBD1. CDR3 size: 18 residues. The V segment lost 1 base and the J segment 8 bases; nucleotides outside the gene matches: 19. The V gene's germline CDR1 is MGHRA and CDR2 YSYEKL. CDR3 DNA: TGCGCCAGCAGCCAAGGGGGGCGAAACAGGGGTGGATATCAGGGCTACACCTTC. Its translation is CASSQGGRNRGGYQGYTF.

The chain couples TRBV7-8 to TRBJ2-5; maybe TRBD2 (5 bases). The V end lost 5 bases, the J end lost 5 bases, and 12 bases lay between the germline ends. The CDR3 has 13 amino acids. From germline, CDR1 is SGHVS and CDR2 FQNEAQ. CDR3 coding DNA: TGTGCCAGCAGCCCGACCCCGGGGGAGACCCAGTACTTC. The encoded protein is CASSPTPGETQYF.

This sequence joins TRBV18 and TRBJ2-7; maybe TRBD1 (6 bases). Germline V gene lookup returns CDR1 KGHSH and CDR2 LQKENI. Trimming pared 3 bases from V and 0 bases from J, leaving 12 bases between. The CDR3 has 15 amino acids. CDR3 DNA: TGTGCCAGCTCACCCGACAGGTATAGCTCCTACGAGCAGTACTTC. The encoded protein is CASSPDRYSSYEQYF. Together with reference TRBV18 and TRBJ2-7, the CDR3 gives the full variable domain: NAGVMQNPRHLVRRRGQEARLRCSPMKGHSHVYWYRQLPEEGLKFMVYLQKENIIDESGMPKERFSAEFPKEGPSILRIQQVVRGDSAAYFCASSPDRYSSYEQYFGPGTRLTVT.

This chain connects TRBV6-1 to TRBJ2-5, with a possible D match to TRBD1 (5 bases). Germline V lookup: CDR1 MNHNS, CDR2 SASEGT. This CDR3 is 13 amino acids long. V lost 3 bases and J 1 base, leaving 6 bases between the germline ends. The chain's CDR3 is CASSDQGQETQYF. The CDR3 DNA is TGTGCCAGCAGTGATCAGGGCCAAGAGACCCAGTACTTC.

This clone was recorded a few times. V gene TRBV27 combines with J gene TRBJ1-6; 9 positions agree with TRBD1. Germline assignment: CDR1 MNHEY and CDR2 SMNVEV (reference sequence). Germline trimming cut 6 bases from V and 14 bases from J; bases unmatched to any gene: 14. This CDR3 has 15 amino acids. The CDR3 loop reads CASSPTGTGRRTLHF. The CDR3 nucleotides are TGTGCCAGCAGCCCAACGGGGACAGGGAGGAGGACCCTCCACTTT.

The chain has TRBV28 and TRBJ1-5; maybe TRBD1 (5 bases). The CDR3 is 14 residues long. CDR1 and CDR2 (germline): MDHEN, SYDVKM. V was shortened by 3 bases and J by 3 bases, with 9 bases between the two germline ends. The CDR3 DNA reads TGTGCCAGCAGTTTTGGCAGGGTCAATCAGCCCCAGCATTTT. This translates into CASSFGRVNQPQHF.

The chain combines TRBV11-2 with TRBJ2-1; 10 bases fit TRBD2. CDR1 and CDR2 (germline): SGHAT, FQNNGV. The CDR3 loop spans 16 amino acids. Germline trimming cut 1 base from V and 4 bases from J; bases unmatched to any gene: 4. The CDR3 DNA sequence: TGTGCCAGCAGCTTAGTCGGTAGCGGGGGGTACAATGAGCAGTTCTTC. Its protein product is CASSLVGSGGYNEQFF.

V is TRBV7-2 and J is TRBJ1-6; D not resolved. Germline CDR1 is SGHTA and CDR2 is FQGNSA. The V end lost 3 bases, the J end lost 6 bases, and 3 bases lay between the germline ends. The CDR3 loop spans 12 amino acids. CDR3 loop: CASSFSNSPLHF. The DNA of the CDR3 is TGTGCCAGCAGCTTCAGTAATTCACCCCTCCACTTT.

The V and J genes are TRBV4-1 and TRBJ1-2; D is undetermined. CDR1 and CDR2 from the germline V gene are MGHRA and YSYEKL. Trimming removed 4 bases at V and 0 bases at J, with 18 bases between. CDR3 length equals 17 residues. The CDR3 reads CASSPVTGAEPNYGYTF. CDR3 bases: TGCGCCAGCAGCCCCGTGACGGGAGCGGAACCTAACTATGGCTACACCTTC.